The rows below give T cell receptor beta chains drawn from one sample of a study of T cell changes during pregnancy in multiple sclerosis. Sequencing used immunoSEQ multiplex PCR; TCRdb keeps in-frame clones, though not all of them. The table lists around 16,000 clones, 65% to 90% of them singletons. The sequencing used CD8+ T cells from peripheral blood mononuclear cells, collected after pregnancy. The receptors come from a female donor in good health, enrolled as a control in a pregnancy study. CDR3s include the opening cysteine and the closing phenylalanine or tryptophan. A D gene is named only where the DNA matches it firmly. Clone size appears in some rows only: once, few, many, or a class for an expanded clone.

D gene	clone size	V gene	J gene	CDR3 protein	CDR3 DNA
TRBD1	-	TRBV6-1	TRBJ2-7	CASTGTGLHEQYF	TGTGCCAGCACAGGGACAGGGCTCCACGAGCAGTACTTC
-	few	TRBV10-3	TRBJ2-7	CAIRPGGTYEQYF	TGTGCCATCAGACCGGGTGGAACCTACGAGCAGTACTTC
TRBD2	-	TRBV11-2	TRBJ2-1	CASSPQASGGPPQFF	TGTGCCAGCAGCCCCCAGGCTAGCGGGGGGCCACCCCAGTTCTTC
-	-	TRBV9	TRBJ1-5	CASNMGGGDQPQHF	TGTGCCAGCAACATGGGGGGAGGAGATCAGCCCCAGCATTTT
TRBD1	-	TRBV6-5	TRBJ2-5	CASSRLDRDQETQYF	TGTGCCAGCAGTCGCCTCGACAGGGACCAAGAGACCCAGTACTTC
TRBD1	few	TRBV7-6	TRBJ1-1	CASSPLMRGRLGTEAFF	TGTGCCAGCAGCCCCCTGATGAGGGGGCGCTTAGGTACTGAAGCTTTCTTT
TRBD2	few	TRBV30	TRBJ2-7	CAWSEPGRGYEQYF	TGTGCCTGGAGTGAGCCTGGGAGGGGATACGAGCAGTACTTC
-	once	TRBV6-1	TRBJ2-6	CASSDFISGANVLTF	TGTGCCAGCAGTGATTTCATCTCTGGGGCCAACGTCCTGACTTTC
-	-	TRBV28	TRBJ2-7	CASSNLRDTHEQYF	TGTGCCAGCAGCAACCTCCGGGACACCCACGAGCAGTACTTC
-	-	TRBV28	TRBJ2-5	CASSYQETQYF	TGTGCCAGCAGCTACCAAGAGACCCAGTACTTC
TRBD1	-	TRBV10-3	TRBJ1-3	CAIRAWTGKTGNTIYF	TGTGCCATCAGAGCTTGGACAGGGAAAACTGGAAACACCATATATTTT
TRBD1	medium-sized	TRBV6-5	TRBJ2-7	CASSWGQDPTSEQYF	TGTGCCAGCAGTTGGGGACAGGACCCGACCTCCGAGCAGTACTTC
-	-	TRBV6-4	TRBJ2-2	CASSGGEDTGELFF	TGTGCCAGCAGTGGAGGGGAGGACACCGGGGAGCTGTTTTTT
TRBD1	-	TRBV28	TRBJ2-6	CASSLGTGLSGANVLTF	TGTGCCAGCAGTTTAGGGACAGGACTTTCTGGGGCCAACGTCCTGACTTTC
TRBD1	few	TRBV4-3	TRBJ2-1	CASSQRTGDYNEQFF	TGCGCCAGCAGCCAAAGGACAGGGGACTACAATGAGCAGTTCTTC
-	-	TRBV27	TRBJ2-5	CASSPTSFGLPKETQYF	TGTGCCAGCAGTCCCACTTCGTTCGGACTACCCAAAGAGACCCAGTACTTC
TRBD2	-	TRBV4-2	TRBJ2-1	CASSQGPSGGADNEQFF	TGTGCCAGCAGCCAAGGCCCTAGCGGGGGGGCGGACAATGAGCAGTTCTTC
-	-	TRBV9	TRBJ2-7	CASSVAEGKEQYF	TGTGCCAGCAGCGTAGCTGAGGGAAAGGAGCAGTACTTC
-	once	TRBV13	TRBJ1-1	CASSRGGTEAFF	TGTGCCAGCAGCCGAGGGGGAACTGAAGCTTTCTTT
TRBD1	-	TRBV9	TRBJ1-2	CASSVGQGDYGYTF	TGTGCCAGCAGCGTAGGTCAGGGGGACTATGGCTACACCTTC
-	-	TRBV4-3	TRBJ1-1	CASSQAGDGTEAFF	TGCGCCAGCAGCCAAGCGGGGGACGGTACTGAAGCTTTCTTT